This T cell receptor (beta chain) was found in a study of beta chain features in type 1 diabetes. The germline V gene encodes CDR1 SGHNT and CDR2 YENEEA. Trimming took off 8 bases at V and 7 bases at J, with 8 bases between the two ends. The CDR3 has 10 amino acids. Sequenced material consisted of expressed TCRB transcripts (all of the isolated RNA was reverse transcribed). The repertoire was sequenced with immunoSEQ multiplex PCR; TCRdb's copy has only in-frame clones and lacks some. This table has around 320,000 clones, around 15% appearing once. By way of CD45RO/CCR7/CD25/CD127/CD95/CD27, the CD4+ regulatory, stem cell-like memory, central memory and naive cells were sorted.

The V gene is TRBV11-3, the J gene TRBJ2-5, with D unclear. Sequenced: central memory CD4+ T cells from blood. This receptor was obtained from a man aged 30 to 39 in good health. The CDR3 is CASGVGTQYF. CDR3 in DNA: TGTGCCAGCGGCGTGGGGACCCAGTACTTC.